This is a list of T cell receptor beta chains from one sample in a study of shared clonotypes between healthy human individuals. Sequencing used immunoSEQ multiplex PCR; TCRdb keeps in-frame clones, though not all of them. Of a few million clones in the sample, more than 90% were seen once. Sequencing was done on a sample of naive CD4+ T cells sorted from blood. These receptors all stem from a man younger than 35 in good health. Each CDR3 is given with its conserved first and last residue. The D gene is left open where the match is weak. The size of a clone is reported for some rows only, either as once, few or many, or as a class for expanded clones.

TRBV6-1	13	TRBJ2-5	-	-	CASISRLQETQYF	TGTGCCAGCATCTCGAGGCTCCAAGAGACCCAGTACTTC
TRBV10-1	15	TRBJ2-3	-	TRBD2	CASSEAGGPADTQYF	TGCGCCAGCAGTGAAGCGGGGGGGCCGGCAGATACGCAGTATTTT
TRBV7-2	16	TRBJ2-7	-	TRBD2	CASSLAGTSGSAEQYF	TGTGCCAGCAGCTTAGCAGGGACTAGCGGGAGCGCCGAGCAGTACTTC
TRBV7-2	14	TRBJ2-7	-	TRBD2	CASSFSGPSYEQYF	TGTGCCAGCAGCTTTAGCGGGCCTAGCTACGAGCAGTACTTC
TRBV7-9	16	TRBJ2-3	once	TRBD2	CASSSRLAASTDTQYF	TGTGCCAGCAGCTCCCGACTAGCCGCTAGCACAGATACGCAGTATTTT
TRBV28	13	TRBJ1-2	-	TRBD1	CASSLDRGYGYTF	TGTGCCAGCAGTTTGGACAGGGGATATGGCTACACCTTC
TRBV21-1	14	TRBJ1-1	-	-	CASSKGPRRWEAFF	TGTGCCAGCAGCAAAGGCCCTCGCCGATGGGAGGCTTTCTTT
TRBV7-7	16	TRBJ2-5	-	TRBD2	CASSLGLAGGVETQYF	TGTGCTAGCAGCCTGGGACTAGCGGGAGGGGTGGAGACCCAGTACTTC
TRBV27	15	TRBJ1-1	-	TRBD1	CASTPGTVMNTEAFF	TGTGCCAGCACCCCCGGGACAGTCATGAACACTGAAGCTTTCTTT
TRBV7-3	14	TRBJ2-1	-	-	CASSLFGLDNEQFF	TGTGCCAGCAGCTTATTTGGGCTAGACAATGAGCAGTTCTTC
TRBV11-2	12	TRBJ2-7	once	-	CASSLRDYEQYF	TGTGCCAGCAGCTTACGAGACTACGAGCAGTACTTC
TRBV30	15	TRBJ1-4	-	-	CAWRDGGAANEKLFF	TGTGCCTGGAGAGACGGGGGGGCGGCTAATGAAAAACTGTTTTTT
TRBV5-1	14	TRBJ1-2	-	-	CASSLQGDSYGYTF	TGCGCCAGCAGCTTACAGGGAGACTCCTATGGCTACACCTTC
TRBV28	14	TRBJ2-3	once	-	CASSFPGGRDTQYF	TGTGCCAGCAGTTTCCCCGGTGGGCGAGATACGCAGTATTTT
TRBV27	15	TRBJ1-2	-	TRBD1	CASSRDRGRNYGYTF	TGTGCCAGCAGTCGGGACAGGGGGCGTAACTATGGCTACACCTTC
TRBV30	13	TRBJ1-1	-	-	CALSRQPNTEAFF	TGTGCCCTATCCCGGCAGCCGAACACTGAAGCTTTCTTT
TRBV10-3	14	TRBJ1-2	-	-	CAISGLPTDYGYTF	TGTGCCATCAGCGGCCTACCTACCGATTATGGCTACACCTTC
TRBV6-6	14	TRBJ1-6	-	-	CASSFQEYNSPLHF	TGTGCCAGCAGTTTCCAGGAATATAATTCACCCCTCCACTTT
TRBV6-6	15	TRBJ2-7	-	-	CASSKPTGLIHEQYF	TGTGCCAGCAGTAAACCAACAGGGTTGATCCACGAGCAGTACTTC
TRBV28	13	TRBJ2-3	-	-	CASSLWTAGTQYF	TGTGCCAGCAGTTTGTGGACCGCCGGGACGCAGTATTTT
TRBV6-1	12	TRBJ1-4	-	-	CASSTLYEKLFF	TGTGCCAGCTCGACCTTGTACGAAAAACTGTTTTTT
TRBV5-6	16	TRBJ2-7	-	-	CASSSPGQGPTYEQYF	TGTGCCAGCAGCTCCCCGGGGCAGGGGCCAACCTACGAGCAGTACTTC
TRBV28	15	TRBJ1-5	-	-	CASSHNREEGQPQHF	TGTGCCAGCAGCCACAACAGGGAAGAGGGTCAGCCCCAGCATTTT